This T cell receptor (beta chain) was observed in a study of shared clonotypes between healthy human individuals. Study in general: Three plates each covered CD4 naive and memory; CD8 naive two, CD8 memory one.

Trimming removed 3 bases from V and 6 bases from J; junction bases left unmatched: 4. This CDR3 has 16 residues. The germline V gene encodes CDR1 LGHNA and CDR2 YSLEER. Profiling relied on immunoSEQ multiplex PCR, and the TCRdb table lists in-frame clones only, not all of them. The sample has around 1.9 million clones; 90% to 95% are singletons. In regard to this clone: Its antigen is unidentified.

Study-level results: Naive subsets usually exceeded memory subsets in estimated richness. Only blood samples were collected, and tissue repertoires likely differ.

Naive CD8 isolation took CD45RO-negative cells positively selected for CCR7 and excluded terminally differentiated effector memory CD45RA+ cells. The chain recombines TRBV4-3 with TRBJ2-2, with TRBD2 matching over 13 bases. The sequence derives from a man younger than 35 in good health. Some clones in this sample may be carry-over from other donors' samples. What was sequenced was naive CD8+ T cells from PBMCs. CDR3 DNA sequence: TGCGCCAGCAGCCATTGGACTAGCGGGAGCCCCGGGGAGCTGTTTTTT. Its translation is CASSHWTSGSPGELFF.